What follows describes a single TCR beta chain. Only in-frame clones appear in the TCRdb table, and some are missing; sequencing was by immunoSEQ multiplex PCR. The data show under 90,000 clones, 92% seen once. Trimming took 5 bases from V and 7 from J; bases not matched to a gene: 0. Germline V gene sequence: CDR1 MGHRA, CDR2 YSYEKL. The CDR3 covers 12 residues. The data were obtained in a study of T cell changes during pregnancy in multiple sclerosis. The sequence derives from a female donor in good health, enrolled as a control in a pregnancy study. The sequencing used peripheral blood, collected in the second trimester of pregnancy. The V and J genes are TRBV4-1 and TRBJ1-4, with TRBD1 matching over 8 bases. The CDR3 nucleotides read TGCGCCAGCAGCGACAGGGGTGAAAAACTGTTTTTT. Translated, it gives CASSDRGEKLFF.